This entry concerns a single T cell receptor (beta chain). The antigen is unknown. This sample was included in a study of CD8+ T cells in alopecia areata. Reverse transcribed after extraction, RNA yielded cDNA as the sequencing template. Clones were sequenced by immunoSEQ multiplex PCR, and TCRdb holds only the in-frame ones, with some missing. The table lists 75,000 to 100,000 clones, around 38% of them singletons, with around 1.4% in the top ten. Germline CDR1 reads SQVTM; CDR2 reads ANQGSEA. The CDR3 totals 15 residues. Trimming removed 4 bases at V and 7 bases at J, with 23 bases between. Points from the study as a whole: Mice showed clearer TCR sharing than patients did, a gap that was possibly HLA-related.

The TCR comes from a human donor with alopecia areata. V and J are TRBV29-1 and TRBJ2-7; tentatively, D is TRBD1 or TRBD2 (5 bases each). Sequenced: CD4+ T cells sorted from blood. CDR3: CSVANSVGTSGEQYF. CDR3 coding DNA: TGCAGCGTTGCCAATTCGGTGGGGACGTCGGGGGAGCAGTACTTC.